One sample yielded the 5 T cell receptor beta chains listed below, sequenced in a study of control samples from healthy donors and cancer patients. The table came from immunoSEQ multiplex PCR; TCRdb's copy has only in-frame clones and leaves some out. The top ten hold about 2.5% of the sample, which has over 85,000 clones, around 90% seen once. Sequencing was performed on blood. All receptors derive from a young woman in good health.

V usage is TRBV11-2 and J usage is TRBJ1-3; TRBD1 is a possible D gene (5 bases). The CDR3 is made up of 14 amino acids. Trimming removed 3 bases at V and 4 bases at J, with 10 bases between. Germline V CDR1 and CDR2: SGHAT, FQNNGV. CDR3 amino acids: CASSFDSGGNTIYF. The CDR3 DNA reads as TGTGCCAGCAGCTTCGACAGCGGCGGAAACACCATATATTTT.

V usage is TRBV10-3 and J usage is TRBJ2-3, with D hard to call. The germline V gene has CDR1 ENHRY and CDR2 SYGVKD. The V end lost 5 bases, the J end lost 2 bases, and 8 bases lay between the germline ends. CDR3 size: 13 residues. CDR3 bases: TGTGCCATCAGTATTTCGAACACAGATACGCAGTATTTT. Translation gives CAISISNTDTQYF.

A single count supports this clone. One end of the junction is discordant with germline, which a read error may explain. This chain uses TRBV10-3 with TRBJ1-1; D is perhaps TRBD1 (5 bases). The CDR3 extends over 14 amino acids. CDR1 and CDR2 (germline): ENHRY, SYGVKD. CDR3: CAIIEGPMNTEAFF. CDR3 nucleotide sequence: TGTGCCATCATTGAGGGGCCCATGAACACTGAAGCTTTCTTT.

The chain links TRBV24-1 to TRBJ2-3; 10 positions agree with TRBD2. Germline V lookup: CDR1 KGHDR, CDR2 SFDVKD. Trimming took 1 base from V and 4 from J; bases not matched to a gene: 7. This CDR3 region has 17 residues. As DNA, the CDR3 is TGTGCCACCAGTGATTTCCGGGCTAGCGGGAGTGCAGATACGCAGTATTTT. Its protein product is CATSDFRASGSADTQYF.

In its sample, this clone was seen a few times. The chain is built from TRBV6-5 and TRBJ1-5; TRBD1 is a possible D gene (6 bases). The germline V and J ends were trimmed by 2 bases and 7 bases, with 9 bases remaining between them. CDR1 is MNHEY and CDR2 is SVGAGI in the germline V gene. This CDR3 has 13 residues. The CDR3 is CASSYGGGQPQHF. CDR3 bases: TGTGCCAGCAGTTACGGGGGCGGCCAGCCCCAGCATTTT.